Following are 31 T cell receptor beta chains from one sample sequenced in a study of CD8 T cells in ankylosing spondylitis. Study-level points and caveats: Seven to nine highly homologous variants formed a TCR beta motif that appeared characteristic of ankylosing spondylitis blood.

Antigen specificity for these receptors is unknown. Each CDR3 protein gets one entry after TCRdb re-called the 5' RACE reads with MiXCR. The sample lists 390,000 or so distinct CDR3 sequences; 20% to 25% were seen once. The sequenced sample consisted of blood, either unsorted or a sorted T cell fraction (not recorded which). These receptors came from a male donor with ankylosing spondylitis.

This chain joins TRBV29-1 and TRBJ2-6; D ambiguous. V gave up 3 bases and J gave up 8 bases, with 11 bases separating them. Per germline, CDR1 SQVTM and CDR2 ANQGSEA. The CDR3 consists of 13 residues. CDR3 loop: CSVEITGSNVLTF. The CDR3 nucleotides read TGCAGCGTTGAGATAACTGGTTCCAACGTCCTGACTTTC.

The V and J genes are TRBV5-6 and TRBJ2-1; the D call may be TRBD1 or TRBD2 (6 bases each). The CDR3 runs to 16 residues. The V gene lost 4 bases and the J gene lost 5 bases, with 19 bases spanning the gap. Germline V lookup: CDR1 SGHDT, CDR2 YYEEEE. Here the CDR3 reads CASSATGRGPDNEQFF. DNA of the CDR3: TGTGCCAGCAGCGCAACTGGACGGGGGCCAGACAATGAGCAGTTCTTC.

This sequence joins TRBV28 and TRBJ2-5; TRBD2 matches at 8 bases. CDR3 size: 14 residues. Trimming at V came to 5 bases and at J to 5 bases, leaving 7 bases not matched to a gene. CDR1 and CDR2 (germline): MDHEN, SYDVKM. The CDR3 DNA reads TGTGCCAGCAGTCCCCGGGGGGGCTCTGAGACCCAGTACTTC. As protein: CASSPRGGSETQYF.

The rearrangement joins TRBV7-2 to TRBJ1-2, with no clear D. V gave up 6 bases and J gave up 7 bases, with 18 bases separating them. The CDR3 extends over 14 amino acids. In germline, CDR1 is SGHTA, CDR2 FQGNSA. The CDR3 DNA reads as TGTGCCAGCAGTTCGGAGACAAGGGTTAGTGGCTACACCTTC. It encodes CASSSETRVSGYTF.

This clonotype occurred a few times. The chain has TRBV29-1 and TRBJ2-7, with D perhaps TRBD2 (6 bases). From germline, CDR1 is SQVTM and CDR2 ANQGSEA. The CDR3 extends over 13 amino acids. V was trimmed by 1 base and J by 6 bases, leaving 13 bases between them. CDR3 DNA sequence: TGCAGCGTTGAAGGCGGTCTAGCGCCCGAGCAGTACTTC. It specifies CSVEGGLAPEQYF.

The J gene is TRBJ1-4, the V gene TRBV29-1, with TRBD1 as a possible D gene (5 bases). Germline CDR1 reads SQVTM; CDR2 reads ANQGSEA. The CDR3 length is 14 residues. V dropped 4 bases and J dropped 0 bases, with 9 bases sitting between them. This chain's CDR3 is CSVVDSPTNEKLFF. The CDR3 DNA reads TGCAGCGTTGTTGACAGCCCAACTAATGAAAAACTGTTTTTT.

The V gene is TRBV10-3, the J gene TRBJ2-7, with 9 bases fitting TRBD2. Germline loops: CDR1 ENHRY, CDR2 SYGVKD. The ends lost 0 bases at V and 6 bases at J; junction bases unmatched: 12. This CDR3 is built from 17 residues. The CDR3 sequence is CAISESAGGRARGEQYF. CDR3 coding DNA: TGTGCCATCAGTGAGTCGGCGGGCGGGAGGGCCCGAGGCGAGCAGTACTTC.

This clonotype showed up just a few times. V usage is TRBV12-3 or TRBV12-4 and J usage is TRBJ2-2, with a tentative D call TRBD2 (5 bases). The CDR3 is 17 amino acids. Trimming shortened V by 1 base and J by 6 bases, and 18 bases separated the two germline ends. The CDR3 DNA reads TGTGCCAGCAGTTTAGGGGCGGGTACCCGCGGGTCCGGGGAGCTGTTTTTT. Protein sequence: CASSLGAGTRGSGELFF.

This clonotype has a handful of counts. This rearrangement joins TRBV9 to TRBJ2-1; the D call may be TRBD1 or TRBD2 (7 bases each). Trimming pared 0 bases from V and 4 bases from J, leaving 11 bases between. The CDR3 length is 15 residues. Germline V gene data show CDR1 as SGDLS and CDR2 as YYNGEE. CDR3 sequence (DNA): TGTGCCAGCAGCGTAGGACAGGGACTATACAATGAGCAGTTCTTC. This translates into CASSVGQGLYNEQFF.

This clonotype turned up a few times. The rearrangement joins TRBV28 to TRBJ1-2; D possibly corresponds to TRBD1 (5 bases). The CDR3 is 16 amino acids. Per germline, CDR1 MDHEN and CDR2 SYDVKM. V lost 3 bases to trimming and J lost 5 bases, with 19 bases between them. CDR3 DNA sequence: TGTGCCAGCAGTTTCAGTACGGGGGTAACGCGGTATGGCTACACCTTC. Translating gives CASSFSTGVTRYGYTF.

The sample holds a few counts of this clonotype. The chain has TRBV6-1 and TRBJ1-2, with 8 bases fitting TRBD1. V dropped 7 bases and J dropped 5; count of bases not matched to a gene: 6. Looked up from germline, CDR1 is MNHNS and CDR2 is SASEGT. CDR3 length: 13 residues. For the CDR3, the DNA is TGTGCCAGCACCCCGGACAGGGATTATGGCTACACCTTC. Its protein is CASTPDRDYGYTF.

There are many counts of this clonotype. CDR3 residues: CASSPGAGWYEQYF. CDR3 nucleotides: TGTGCCAGCAGCCCGGGGGCAGGGTGGTACGAGCAGTACTTC. The chain carries TRBV6-1 and TRBJ2-7, with D perhaps being TRBD1 or TRBD2 (6 bases each). Germline CDR1 reads MNHNS; CDR2 reads SASEGT. Between the trimmed V and J ends, which lost 6 bases and 4 bases, there was a span of 16 bases. The CDR3 is made up of 14 amino acids.

This clonotype was counted many times. CDR3 sequence reads: CASTDAGGDEQYF. As DNA, the CDR3 is TGTGCCAGCACCGACGCCGGGGGCGACGAGCAGTACTTC. This sequence joins TRBV28 and TRBJ2-7; D is possibly TRBD1 or TRBD2 (6 bases each). Trimming stripped 7 bases from V and 5 bases from J, with 15 bases between. Per the germline V gene, CDR1 is MDHEN and CDR2 is SYDVKM. There are 13 residues in the CDR3.

This clonotype was counted at least ten times. The DNA for the CDR3 is TGTGCCAGCAGTTTTTCGGGCAGGTCCACAGATACGCAGTATTTT. This codes for CASSFSGRSTDTQYF. V gene TRBV28 combines with J gene TRBJ2-3; no clear D gene. Deletions cut 3 bases from V and 2 bases from J, with 12 bases between. Germline assignment: CDR1 MDHEN and CDR2 SYDVKM. The CDR3 extends over 15 amino acids.

The chain couples TRBV12-3 or TRBV12-4 to TRBJ1-1, with D unclear. The CDR3 runs 13 residues. V lost 7 bases and J lost 0, with 9 bases in between. CDR3 amino acids: CASNPRLNTEAFF. The CDR3 DNA is TGTGCCAGCAACCCGCGGCTGAACACTGAAGCTTTCTTT.

J is TRBJ1-5 and V is TRBV5-1, with D possibly TRBD1 on 6 matching bases. The CDR3 is made up of 15 amino acids. Trimming removed 0 bases at V and 4 bases at J, with 11 bases between. The V gene's germline CDR1 is SGHRS and CDR2 YFSETQ. The DNA for the CDR3 is TGCGCCAGCAGCTTGGTTCGGAGGGGGAATCAGCCCCAGCATTTT. Protein: CASSLVRRGNQPQHF.

This clonotype was seen a handful of times. V and J are TRBV4-2 and TRBJ2-2; D is uncertain. CDR1 is LGHNA, CDR2 YNFKEQ, per germline. The CDR3 is 15 residues long. V was trimmed by 4 bases and J by 0 bases, leaving 9 bases between them. CDR3 loop: CASSPRLPNTGELFF. The CDR3 DNA is TGTGCCAGCAGCCCTCGGCTGCCGAACACCGGGGAGCTGTTTTTT.

V gene TRBV3-1 combines with J gene TRBJ2-7; TRBD1 matches at 8 bases. V dropped 3 bases and J dropped 2; count of bases not matched to a gene: 6. The germline V gene has CDR1 LGHDT and CDR2 YNNKEL (reference sequence). This CDR3 comprises 15 residues. CDR3 protein: CASSQPGTGPYEQYF. CDR3 in DNA: TGTGCCAGCAGCCAGCCCGGGACAGGACCCTACGAGCAGTACTTC.

Ten or more counts support this clonotype. The chain carries TRBV12-3 or TRBV12-4 and TRBJ2-7, with D possibly being TRBD2 (5 bases). The CDR3 loop spans 13 amino acids. Deletions cut 6 bases from V and 5 bases from J, with 14 bases between. CDR3 in DNA: TGTGCCAGCAGAGCCTCCGGGGTGCACGAGCAGTACTTC. Translated, it gives CASRASGVHEQYF.

The chain links TRBV5-1 to TRBJ2-5; D is perhaps TRBD2 (6 bases). Germline V gene sequence: CDR1 SGHRS, CDR2 YFSETQ. The length of the CDR3 is 11 residues. V was pared by 4 bases and J by 9 bases, with 10 bases between. The DNA for the CDR3 is TGCGCCAGCAGCGGAGGGTTGGCCCAGTACTTC. The encoded protein is CASSGGLAQYF.

This sequence joins TRBV20-1 and TRBJ2-7; 11 bases are shared with TRBD1. With 8 bases clipped from V and 2 bases from J, the junction kept 5 bases outside the gene matches. CDR1 and CDR2 from the germline V gene are DFQATT and SNEGSKA (reference sequence). This CDR3 is 13 amino acids long. The CDR3 reads CSTTGQGAYEQYF. The CDR3, as DNA: TGCAGTACTACGGGACAGGGGGCCTACGAGCAGTACTTC.

The CDR3 DNA follows: TGTGCCACCGAAGGGGGACTAGCCGCAGATACGCAGTATTTT. Translating it yields CATEGGLAADTQYF. The chain carries TRBV24-1 and TRBJ2-3, with 9 positions matching TRBD2. After removal of 9 bases from V and 4 bases from J, the junction contained 7 bases not matched to a gene. Germline values: CDR1 KGHDR, CDR2 SFDVKD. The CDR3 is 14 residues long.

This chain connects TRBV20-1 to TRBJ2-1; 7 bases map to TRBD1. Trimming took 4 bases from V and 8 from J; bases not matched to a gene: 11. This CDR3 contains 14 residues. Per the germline V gene, CDR1 is DFQATT and CDR2 is SNEGSKA (reference sequence). The CDR3 is CSATPGGVLYEQFF. The CDR3 DNA reads as TGCAGTGCTACTCCAGGGGGTGTTTTGTATGAGCAGTTCTTC.

In its sample, this clonotype was seen a few times. The V call is TRBV7-2, the J call TRBJ2-5; D gene uncertain. The V and J ends lost 0 bases and 5 bases respectively, with 10 bases between them. The CDR3 runs 14 residues. Germline-derived CDR1 and CDR2 are SGHTA and FQGNSA. The CDR3 bases are TGTGCCAGCAGCTTAGCAACGGTCTCGGAGACCCAGTACTTC. Translated: CASSLATVSETQYF.

This clonotype occurred a few times. The V and J genes are TRBV29-1 and TRBJ2-6; D is perhaps TRBD1 or TRBD2 (6 bases each). V was clipped by 8 bases and J by 4 bases, with 21 bases between them. The CDR3 length is 16 residues. The germline V gene encodes CDR1 SQVTM and CDR2 ANQGSEA. This CDR3 reads CSLSVGGALGANVLTF. CDR3 in DNA: TGCAGCCTTTCAGTGGGGGGCGCATTGGGGGCCAACGTCCTGACTTTC.

Written as DNA, the CDR3 is TGTGCCAGCAGCCCCGGGACAGGGCGGAGGGATGAGCAGTTCTTC. Translating gives CASSPGTGRRDEQFF. The V and J genes are TRBV3-1 and TRBJ2-1; 9 bases map to TRBD1. Germline values: CDR1 LGHDT, CDR2 YNNKEL (reference sequence). V was clipped by 4 bases and J by 8 bases; unmatched bases: 9. This CDR3 is built from 15 residues.

This clonotype occurred a few times. The chain recombines TRBV2 with TRBJ1-1; possibly TRBD1 for D (5 bases). Trimming took 6 bases from V and 1 from J, leaving 15 bases between them. The length of the CDR3 is 15 residues. CDR1 is SNHLY and CDR2 is FYNNEI in the germline V gene. CDR3 DNA: TGTGCCAGCAGAAACTACCCTCAGGGGAACACTGAAGCTTTCTTT. It specifies CASRNYPQGNTEAFF.

The rearrangement joins TRBV7-2 to TRBJ2-2; D remains unclear. Germline V gene data show CDR1 as SGHTA and CDR2 as FQGNSA. The CDR3 totals 15 residues. Trimming removed 5 bases at V and 4 bases at J, with 14 bases between. This chain's CDR3 is CASSDRSTVTGELFF. CDR3 nucleotides: TGTGCCAGCAGCGACCGATCCACTGTCACCGGGGAGCTGTTTTTT.

This clonotype was observed a handful of times. The rearrangement links TRBV2 to TRBJ1-4; TRBD1 agrees at 7 bases. V was clipped by 9 bases and J by 7 bases; unmatched bases: 8. Germline values: CDR1 SNHLY, CDR2 FYNNEI. The CDR3 is 13 amino acids. The CDR3 is CASNRGDSEKLFF. As DNA, the CDR3 is TGTGCCAGTAACAGGGGAGACAGTGAAAAACTGTTTTTT.

The rearrangement links TRBV7-8 to TRBJ1-6; D is uncertain. This CDR3 spans 13 amino acids. Germline values: CDR1 SGHVS, CDR2 FQNEAQ. V was shortened by 3 bases and J by 9 bases, with 9 bases between the two germline ends. CDR3 in DNA: TGTGCCAGCAGCTTGTTGGAGGTTTCACCCCTCCACTTT. Translation: CASSLLEVSPLHF.

This clonotype was seen a few times. This rearrangement joins TRBV7-9 to TRBJ2-1; tentatively, D is TRBD2 (6 bases). CDR1 SEHNR and CDR2 FQNEAQ come from the germline V gene (reference sequence). The CDR3 runs 14 residues. V lost 5 bases to trimming and J lost 0 bases, with 8 bases between them. CDR3 in DNA: TGTGCCAGCAGCCGGGAGAGCTCCTACAATGAGCAGTTCTTC. Its translation: CASSRESSYNEQFF.